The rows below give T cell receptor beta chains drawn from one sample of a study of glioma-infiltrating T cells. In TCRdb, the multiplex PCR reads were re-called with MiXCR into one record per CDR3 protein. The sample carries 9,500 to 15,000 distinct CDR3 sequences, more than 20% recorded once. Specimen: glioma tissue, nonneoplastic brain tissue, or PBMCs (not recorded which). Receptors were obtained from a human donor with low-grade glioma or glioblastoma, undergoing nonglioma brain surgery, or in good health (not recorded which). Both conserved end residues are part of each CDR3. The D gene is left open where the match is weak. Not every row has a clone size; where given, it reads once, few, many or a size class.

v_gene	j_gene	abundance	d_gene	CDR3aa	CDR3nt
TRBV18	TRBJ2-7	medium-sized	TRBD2	CASSTTGGHEQYF	TGTGCCAGCTCGACGACGGGGGGGCACGAGCAGTACTTC
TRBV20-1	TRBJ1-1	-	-	CSGGQGYTEAFF	TGCAGTGGAGGGCAGGGGTACACTGAAGCTTTCTTT
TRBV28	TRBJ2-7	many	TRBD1	CASDQGAYEQYF	TGTGCCAGTGATCAGGGGGCCTACGAGCAGTACTTC
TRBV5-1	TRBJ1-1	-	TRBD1	CASSPWTGPNTEAFF	TGCGCCAGCAGCCCTTGGACAGGGCCTAACACTGAAGCTTTCTTT
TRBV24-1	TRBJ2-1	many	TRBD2	CATSDPGTSVTYNEQFF	TGTGCCACCAGTGATCCCGGGACTAGCGTTACCTACAATGAGCAGTTCTTC
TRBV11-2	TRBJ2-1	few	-	CASSTSSGPYNEQFF	TGTGCCAGCAGCACCTCCAGCGGGCCGTACAATGAGCAGTTCTTC
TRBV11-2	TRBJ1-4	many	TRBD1	CASSPRTGQANEKLFF	TGTGCCAGCAGCCCCCGGACAGGGCAGGCTAATGAAAAACTGTTTTTT
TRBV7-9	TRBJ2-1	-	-	CASSQTSDPYNEQFF	TGTGCCAGCAGCCAGACCAGTGACCCATACAATGAGCAGTTCTTC
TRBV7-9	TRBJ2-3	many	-	CASSHPTRTPTDTQYF	TGTGCCAGCAGTCACCCGACACGAACACCCACAGATACGCAGTATTTT
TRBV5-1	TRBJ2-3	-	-	CASSFRGSGDTQYF	TGCGCCAGCAGCTTTCGGGGGTCGGGGGATACGCAGTATTTT
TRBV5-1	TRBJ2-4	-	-	CASSFMGNIQYF	TGCGCCAGCAGCTTTATGGGAAACATTCAGTACTTC
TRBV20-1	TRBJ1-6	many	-	CSAPDSRSYNSPLHF	TGCAGTGCCCCGGACTCCCGCTCCTATAATTCACCCCTCCACTTT
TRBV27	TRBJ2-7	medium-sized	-	CASSLPERSSYEQYF	TGTGCCAGCAGTTTACCGGAGAGGAGCTCCTACGAGCAGTACTTC
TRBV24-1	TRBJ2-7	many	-	CATSDAFYEQYF	TGTGCCACCAGTGATGCTTTCTACGAGCAGTACTTC
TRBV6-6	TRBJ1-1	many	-	CASSYGWGGGRDTEAFF	TGTGCCAGCAGTTACGGGTGGGGCGGGGGACGGGACACTGAAGCTTTCTTT
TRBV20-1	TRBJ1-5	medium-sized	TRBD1	CSASLPGGNQPQHF	TGCAGTGCCTCTCTTCCAGGGGGGAATCAGCCCCAGCATTTT
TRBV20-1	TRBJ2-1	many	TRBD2	CSARDGGSSYNEQFF	TGCAGTGCTAGAGACGGCGGGAGCTCCTACAATGAGCAGTTCTTC
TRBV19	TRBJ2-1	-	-	CASSITGTYNERFF	TGTGCCAGTAGTATTACAGGGACCTACAATGAGCGGTTCTTC
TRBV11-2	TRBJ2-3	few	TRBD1	CASSLSTTGGSTDTQYF	TGTGCCAGCAGCTTATCCACGACAGGGGGTAGCACAGATACGCAGTATTTT
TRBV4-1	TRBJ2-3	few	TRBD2	CASSWTSGRRNPGPDTQYF	TGCGCCAGCAGCTGGACTAGCGGGAGGCGGAATCCCGGGCCAGATACGCAGTATTTT
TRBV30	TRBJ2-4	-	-	CAWGRAKNIQYF	TGTGCCTGGGGCCGAGCCAAAAACATTCAGTACTTC
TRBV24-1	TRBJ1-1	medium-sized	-	CATSARTVMNTEAFF	TGTGCCACCAGTGCCAGGACAGTCATGAACACTGAAGCTTTCTTT
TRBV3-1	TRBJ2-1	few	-	CASSHQSVNEQFF	TGTGCCAGCAGCCATCAAAGCGTAAATGAGCAGTTCTTC
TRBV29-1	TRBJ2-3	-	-	CSVDSGASDTQYF	TGCAGCGTTGATTCCGGGGCAAGTGATACTCAGTATTTT
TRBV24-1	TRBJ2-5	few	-	CATSRGLQETQYF	TGTGCCACCAGCCGGGGACTCCAAGAGACCCAGTACTTC
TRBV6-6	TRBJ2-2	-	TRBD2	CASNGLAGGPRGAGELFF	TGTGCCAGCAACGGACTAGCGGGAGGGCCTAGGGGGGCCGGGGAGCTGTTTTTT
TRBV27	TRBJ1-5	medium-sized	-	CASSLGRLSNQPQHF	TGTGCCAGCAGTTTGGGACGGCTGAGCAATCAGCCCCAGCATTTT
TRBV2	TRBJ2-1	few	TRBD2	CASRVAGGIHNEQFF	TGTGCCAGCAGAGTAGCGGGAGGGATCCACAATGAGCAGTTCTTC
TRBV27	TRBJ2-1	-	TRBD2	CASSLGTSGRLEQFF	TGTGCCAGCAGTTTAGGGACTAGCGGGAGATTAGAGCAGTTCTTC
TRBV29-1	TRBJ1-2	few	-	CSVGEDPGEGYTF	TGCAGCGTTGGGGAGGACCCCGGGGAAGGCTACACCTTC
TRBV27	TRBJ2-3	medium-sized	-	CASSFGDGTDTQYF	TGTGCCAGCAGCTTCGGCGATGGCACAGATACGCAGTATTTT
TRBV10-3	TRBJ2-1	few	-	CAISESNEQFF	TGTGCCATCAGTGAGTCGAATGAGCAGTTCTTC
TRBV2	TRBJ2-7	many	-	CASTEESSYEQYF	TGTGCCAGCACGGAGGAGAGCTCCTACGAGCAGTACTTC
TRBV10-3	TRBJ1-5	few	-	CAINTTTATRQPQHF	TGTGCCATCAACACTACGACAGCCACTAGGCAGCCCCAGCATTTT
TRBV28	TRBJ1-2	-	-	CASGSTANYGYTF	TGTGCCAGCGGTAGTACCGCTAACTATGGCTACACCTTC
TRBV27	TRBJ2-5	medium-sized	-	CASSFARNQETQYF	TGTGCCAGCAGTTTCGCCAGAAACCAAGAGACCCAGTACTTC
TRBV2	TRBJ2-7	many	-	CASREDSEQYF	TGTGCCAGCAGGGAGGACAGCGAGCAGTACTTC
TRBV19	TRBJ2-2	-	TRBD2	CASTLAGGPGELFF	TGTGCCAGTACGCTAGCGGGAGGGCCCGGGGAGCTGTTTTTT
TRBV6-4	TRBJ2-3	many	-	CASSVGSGDTDTQYF	TGTGCCAGCAGTGTAGGCTCAGGGGACACAGATACGCAGTATTTT
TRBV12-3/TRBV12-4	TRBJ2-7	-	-	CASKLEGSYEQYF	TGTGCCAGCAAATTGGAAGGGTCCTACGAGCAGTACTTC
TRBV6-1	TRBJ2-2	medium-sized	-	CASSPAANTGELFF	TGTGCCAGCAGTCCGGCCGCGAACACCGGGGAGCTGTTTTTT
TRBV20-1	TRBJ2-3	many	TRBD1	CSAREGAGTGMNTQYF	TGCAGTGCTAGAGAGGGGGCCGGGACAGGGATGAATACGCAGTATTTT
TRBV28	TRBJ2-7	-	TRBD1	CASSSGTASSEQYF	TGTGCCAGCAGTTCCGGGACAGCGAGCTCCGAGCAGTACTTC
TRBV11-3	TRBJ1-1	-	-	CASSLVPQSKTVEAFF	TGTGCCAGCAGCTTAGTCCCCCAAAGTAAGACCGTTGAAGCTTTCTTT
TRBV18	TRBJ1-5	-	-	CASSPMGNQPQHF	TGTGCCAGCTCACCAATGGGTAATCAGCCCCAGCATTTT
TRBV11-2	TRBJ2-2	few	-	CASSTTRGTGELFF	TGTGCCAGCAGCACGACTAGAGGCACCGGGGAGCTGTTTTTT
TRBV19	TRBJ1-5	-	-	CAGGNQPQHF	TGTGCGGGGGGGAATCAGCCCCAGCATTTT
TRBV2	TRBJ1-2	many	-	CASSPSPDYGYTF	TGTGCCAGCAGCCCCTCCCCGGACTATGGCTACACCTTC
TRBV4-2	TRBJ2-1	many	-	CASSQAGDYNEQFF	TGTGCCAGCAGCCAAGCAGGGGACTACAATGAGCAGTTCTTC
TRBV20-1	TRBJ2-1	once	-	CSAISGTGGNEQFF	TGCAGTGCTATAAGTGGGACCGGAGGCAATGAGCAGTTCTTC
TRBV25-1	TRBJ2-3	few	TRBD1	CASSWLGQGARDTQYF	TGTGCCAGCAGTTGGCTGGGACAGGGGGCGCGTGATACGCAGTATTTT
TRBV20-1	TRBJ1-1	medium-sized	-	CSAREGWGAGNTEAFF	TGCAGTGCTAGAGAAGGCTGGGGGGCCGGGAACACTGAAGCTTTCTTT
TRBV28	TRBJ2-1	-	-	CASSLGVAASYNEQFF	TGTGCCAGCAGTTTAGGGGTAGCGGCCTCCTACAATGAGCAGTTCTTC
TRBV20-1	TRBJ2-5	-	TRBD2	CSATPRGLAAALQETKYF	TGCAGTGCTACACCAAGGGGACTAGCGGCAGCACTCCAAGAGACCAAGTACTTC
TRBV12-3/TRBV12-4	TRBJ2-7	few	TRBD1	CASRQGSSYEQYF	TGTGCCAGCAGACAGGGGAGCTCCTACGAGCAGTACTTC
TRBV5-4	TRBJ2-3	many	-	CASSLGQRTDTQYF	TGTGCCAGCAGCTTAGGACAGCGCACAGATACGCAGTATTTT
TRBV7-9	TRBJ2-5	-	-	CASSTSGGGAETQYF	TGTGCCAGCAGCACCAGTGGAGGGGGCGCGGAGACCCAGTACTTC
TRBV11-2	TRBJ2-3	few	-	CASSWVMNTQYF	TGTGCCAGCAGCTGGGTGATGAATACGCAGTATTTT
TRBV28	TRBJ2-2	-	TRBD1	CTSRPTQGTGGTGELFF	TGTACCAGCAGGCCAACTCAGGGGACAGGGGGAACCGGGGAGCTGTTTTTT
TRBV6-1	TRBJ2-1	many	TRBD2	CASSGDPPGGSYNEQFF	TGTGCCAGCAGTGGCGACCCACCGGGAGGCTCCTACAATGAGCAGTTCTTC